This TCR beta chain was sequenced during a study of cytomegalovirus exposure and HLA in healthy donors. A note on this clone: Antigen: not known.

Broader study findings: Per a prior analysis, the majority of TCR beta V segments were productive roughly 90% or roughly 30% of the time. Later analysis identified a missense DCLRE1C variant that was linked to TCR beta V- and J-gene trimming. The study dropped some indistinguishable V segments, TRBV6-2 and TRBV6-3 among them.

The germline V and J ends were trimmed by 1 base and 4 bases, with 13 bases remaining between them. CDR3 length: 15 residues. Germline assignment: CDR1 LGHNA and CDR2 YNFKEQ. Primers for the PCR totalled 60 Vbeta and 13 Jbeta. In the authors' workflow: In a later analysis, of 80 million to 90 million unique beta chains, about 10 million appeared in at least two donors. Profiling relied on immunoSEQ multiplex PCR, and the TCRdb table lists in-frame clones only, not all of them. The V and J calls and clone size come from that table; D and trimming were worked out from the DNA. Of some 140,000 clones listed, roughly four fifths are singletons.

This receptor was obtained from a woman aged 50 to 60 in good health and CMV-seropositive. What was sequenced was PBMCs. The V gene is TRBV4-2, the J gene TRBJ1-2; D remains unclear. Here the CDR3 reads CASSQGLTELYGYTF. The CDR3 DNA sequence: TGTGCCAGCAGCCAAGGACTAACAGAGCTCTATGGCTACACCTTC.